This note documents a single TCR beta chain sequence. V was pared by 2 bases and J by 0 bases, with 12 bases between. Germline V gene sequence: CDR1 SNHLY, CDR2 FYNNEI. The length of the CDR3 is 16 residues. The repertoire was sequenced with immunoSEQ multiplex PCR; TCRdb's copy has only in-frame clones and lacks some. The data contain approximately 47,000 clones, approximately 86% of them singletons. The source of the sample is a study of OX40 agonist ivuxolimab in advanced cancers. The sequence was collected from an adult with an advanced solid tumor such as melanoma, head and neck, liver or kidney cancer. V is TRBV2 and J is TRBJ2-3; tentative D call: TRBD2 (6 bases). The sequenced sample was CD4+ or CD8+ T cells sorted from blood, obtained in a trial of the OX40 agonist ivuxolimab. CDR3 DNA sequence: TGTGCCAGCAGTGAAACCCGGGGGTGGAGCACAGATACGCAGTATTTT. It encodes CASSETRGWSTDTQYF.